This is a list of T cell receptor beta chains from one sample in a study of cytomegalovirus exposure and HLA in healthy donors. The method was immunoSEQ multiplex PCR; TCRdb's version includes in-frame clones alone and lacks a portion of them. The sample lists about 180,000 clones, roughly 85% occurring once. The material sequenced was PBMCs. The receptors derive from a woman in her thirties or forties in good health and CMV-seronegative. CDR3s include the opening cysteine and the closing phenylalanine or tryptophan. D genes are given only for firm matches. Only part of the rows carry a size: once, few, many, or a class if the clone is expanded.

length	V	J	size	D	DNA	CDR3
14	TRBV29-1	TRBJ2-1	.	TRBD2	TGCAGCGTTCTCGGGGGGGACTCCTACAATGAGCAGTTCTTC	CSVLGGDSYNEQFF
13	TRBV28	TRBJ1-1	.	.	TGTGCCAGCCACCCAGGGCCTTTGACTGAAGCTTTCTTT	CASHPGPLTEAFF
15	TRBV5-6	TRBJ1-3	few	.	TGTGCCAGCAGCTTGGCGGGGGGCCCTGGAAACACCATATATTTT	CASSLAGGPGNTIYF
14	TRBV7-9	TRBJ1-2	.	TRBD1	TGTGCCAGCAGCTTGGGGGACAGGAAATATGGCTACACCTTC	CASSLGDRKYGYTF
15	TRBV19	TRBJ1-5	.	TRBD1	TGTGCCAGTACCTCAGCCAGGGGGCCGGGTCAGCCCCAGCATTTT	CASTSARGPGQPQHF
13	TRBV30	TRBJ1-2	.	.	TGTGCCTGGAGTGCAGGGGAAACGAATCGCTACACCTTC	CAWSAGETNRYTF
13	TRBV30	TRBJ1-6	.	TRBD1	TGTGCCTGGACGTCGGGACAGAATTCACCCCTCCACTTT	CAWTSGQNSPLHF
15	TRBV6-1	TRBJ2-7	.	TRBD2	TGTGCCAGCAGTGATTTGGGGTTTGGGACTACGCAGCAGTACTTC	CASSDLGFGTTQQYF
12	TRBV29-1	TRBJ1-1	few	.	TGCAGCGTTGTTCCGACAGGTCGAAGAGCTTTCTTT	CSVVPTGRRAFF
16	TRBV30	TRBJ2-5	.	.	TGTGCCATGGATCCCACCCTGCAGGCGTACCAAGAGACCCAGTACTTC	CAMDPTLQAYQETQYF
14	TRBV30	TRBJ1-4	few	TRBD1	TGTGCCTGGAGTACCCCGACAGGGCATGAAAAACTGTTTTTT	CAWSTPTGHEKLFF
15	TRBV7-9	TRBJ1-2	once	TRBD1	TGTGCCAGCAGCCCCCCGGACAGGGGGAACTATGGCTACACCTTC	CASSPPDRGNYGYTF